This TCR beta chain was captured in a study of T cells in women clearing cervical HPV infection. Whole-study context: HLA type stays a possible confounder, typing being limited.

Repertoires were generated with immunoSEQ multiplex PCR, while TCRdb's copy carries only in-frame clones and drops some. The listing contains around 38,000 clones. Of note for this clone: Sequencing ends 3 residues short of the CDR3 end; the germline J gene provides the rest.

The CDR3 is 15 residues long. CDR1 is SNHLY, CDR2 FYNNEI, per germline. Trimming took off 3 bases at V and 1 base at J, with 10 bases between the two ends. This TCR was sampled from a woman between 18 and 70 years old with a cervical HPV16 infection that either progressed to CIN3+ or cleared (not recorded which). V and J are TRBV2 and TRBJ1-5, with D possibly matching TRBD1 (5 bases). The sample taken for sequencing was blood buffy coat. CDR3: CASSEGRTSNQPQHF. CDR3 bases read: TGTGCCAGCAGTGAGGGGCGCACGAGCAATCAGCCC.